This T cell receptor (beta chain) comes out of a study of Ad26.COV2.S vaccination and SARS-CoV-2 variants. Looking at the study overall: Intramuscular Ad26.COV2.S at 5x10^10 or 1x10^11 viral particles.

Trimming at V came to 6 bases and at J to 7 bases, leaving 9 bases not matched to a gene. The germline V gene encodes CDR1 MNHEY and CDR2 SVGEGT. This CDR3 is built from 15 residues. Sequencing was performed with immunoSEQ multiplex PCR; in TCRdb, only in-frame clones are kept and a portion is missing. The table lists some 450,000 clones, about 90% of them singletons. Sample treatment: some 20 received Ad26.COV2.S at low or high dose, single or two shots; 5 received placebo; per-sample allocation not given. All samples were drawn on day 63, counting from the first vaccine or placebo injection. Within Boston, the person who donated was an adult of 18-55 years.

The rearrangement uses TRBV6-2 or TRBV6-3 and TRBJ2-1, with TRBD2 matching 10 bases. The sequence derives from a person aged 18-60 years who received the Ad26.COV2.S COVID-19 vaccine or a placebo. This material consisted of peripheral blood, taken in a trial of Ad26.COV2.S vaccine versus placebo. The CDR3 protein is CASSADLAGANEQFF. CDR3 coding DNA: TGTGCCAGCAGCGCCGACCTAGCGGGAGCGAATGAGCAGTTCTTC.